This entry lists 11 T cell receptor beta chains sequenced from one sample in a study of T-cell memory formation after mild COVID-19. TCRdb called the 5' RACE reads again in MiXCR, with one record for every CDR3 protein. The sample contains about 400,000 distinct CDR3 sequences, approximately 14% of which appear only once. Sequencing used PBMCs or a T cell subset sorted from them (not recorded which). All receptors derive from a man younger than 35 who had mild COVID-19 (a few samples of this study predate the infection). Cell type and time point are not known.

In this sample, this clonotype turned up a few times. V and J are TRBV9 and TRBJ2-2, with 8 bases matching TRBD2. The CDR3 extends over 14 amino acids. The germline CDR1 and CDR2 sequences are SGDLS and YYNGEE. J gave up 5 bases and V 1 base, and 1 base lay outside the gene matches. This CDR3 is CASSVPGGTGELFF. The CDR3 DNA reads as TGTGCCAGCAGCGTACCGGGGGGGACCGGGGAGCTGTTTTTT.

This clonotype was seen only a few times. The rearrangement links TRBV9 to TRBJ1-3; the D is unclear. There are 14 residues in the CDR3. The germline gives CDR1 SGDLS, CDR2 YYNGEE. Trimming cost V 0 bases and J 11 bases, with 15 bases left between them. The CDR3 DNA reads TGTGCCAGCAGCGTAGAATCCAGGATAGGCGCCATATATTTT. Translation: CASSVESRIGAIYF.

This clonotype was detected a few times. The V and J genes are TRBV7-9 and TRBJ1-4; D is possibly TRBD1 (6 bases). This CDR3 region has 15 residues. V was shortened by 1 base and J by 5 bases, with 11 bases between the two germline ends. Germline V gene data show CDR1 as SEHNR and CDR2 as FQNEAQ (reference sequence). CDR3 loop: CASSLGGQSNEKLFF. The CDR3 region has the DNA TGTGCCAGCAGCTTAGGGGGACAAAGCAATGAAAAACTGTTTTTT.

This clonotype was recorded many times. CDR3 bases: TGTGCCAGCAGGGTACTCCCGGGACAGGGGGCTAACTATGGCTACACCTTC. It translates to CASRVLPGQGANYGYTF. The chain uses TRBV12-3 or TRBV12-4 and TRBJ1-2; 11 bases agree with TRBD1. CDR3 size: 17 residues. Losses at the gene ends were 6 bases for V and 0 bases for J; bases not matched to a gene: 9.

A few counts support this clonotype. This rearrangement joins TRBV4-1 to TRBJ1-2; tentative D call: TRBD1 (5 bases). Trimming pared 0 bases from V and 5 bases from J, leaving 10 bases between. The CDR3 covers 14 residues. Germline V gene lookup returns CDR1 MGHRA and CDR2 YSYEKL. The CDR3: CASSQETAWYGYTF. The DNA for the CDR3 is TGCGCCAGCAGCCAAGAGACAGCATGGTATGGCTACACCTTC.

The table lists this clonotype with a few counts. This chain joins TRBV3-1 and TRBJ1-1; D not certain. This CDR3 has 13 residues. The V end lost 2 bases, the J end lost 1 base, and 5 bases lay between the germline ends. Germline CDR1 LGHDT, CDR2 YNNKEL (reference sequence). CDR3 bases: TGTGCCAGCAGCCAATCCCCGAACACTGAAGCTTTCTTT. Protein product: CASSQSPNTEAFF.

Written as DNA, the CDR3 is TGCAGTGCCTCCCTCTTCCACCTCTATGGCTACACCTTC. This encodes CSASLFHLYGYTF. The chain employs TRBV20-1 and TRBJ1-2; unclear D gene. CDR1 is DFQATT, CDR2 SNEGSKA, per germline (reference sequence). This CDR3 region has 13 residues. The V and J ends lost 6 bases and 4 bases respectively, with 15 bases between them.

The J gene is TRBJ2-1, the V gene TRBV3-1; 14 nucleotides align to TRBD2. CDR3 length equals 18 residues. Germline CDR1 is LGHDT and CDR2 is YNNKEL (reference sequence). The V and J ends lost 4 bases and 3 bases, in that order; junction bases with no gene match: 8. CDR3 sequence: CASSPTGLAGGSYNEQFF. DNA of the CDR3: TGTGCCAGCAGCCCCACCGGACTAGCGGGGGGAAGCTACAATGAGCAGTTCTTC.

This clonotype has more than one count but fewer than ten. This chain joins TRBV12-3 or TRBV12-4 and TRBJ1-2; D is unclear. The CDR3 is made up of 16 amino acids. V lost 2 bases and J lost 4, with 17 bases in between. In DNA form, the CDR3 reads TGTGCCAGCAGTTTACCGGGGTCGGCAGCGATCTATGGCTACACCTTC. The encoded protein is CASSLPGSAAIYGYTF.

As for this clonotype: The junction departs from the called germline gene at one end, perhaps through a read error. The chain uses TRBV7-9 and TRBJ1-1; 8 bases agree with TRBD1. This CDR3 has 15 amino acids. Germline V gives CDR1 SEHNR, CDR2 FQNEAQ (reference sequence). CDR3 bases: TGTGCCAGCAGCCTAGCGGGGACAGGTGACACTGAAGCTTTCTTT. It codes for CASSLAGTGDTEAFF.

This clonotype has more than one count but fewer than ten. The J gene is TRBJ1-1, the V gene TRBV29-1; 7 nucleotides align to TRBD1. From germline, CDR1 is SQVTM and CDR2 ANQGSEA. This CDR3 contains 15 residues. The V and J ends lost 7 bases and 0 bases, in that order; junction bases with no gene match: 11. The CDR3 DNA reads TGCAGCGCCGACAGGGACGGGGGGGTGAACACTGAAGCTTTCTTT. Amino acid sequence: CSADRDGGVNTEAFF.